This TCR beta chain was sequenced in a study of blood T cells in healthy people across ages. A sample-barcoded 5' primer and a J-beta primer mix were used in a second PCR of roughly 6 to 11 cycles. A template-switch adaptor that had 12 random nucleotides put a tag on each cDNA molecule. TCRdb ran MiXCR on the 5' RACE reads and lists one entry per CDR3 protein. The repertoire holds under 2 million distinct CDR3 sequences, with about 35% as singletons. Germline values: CDR1 MGHDK, CDR2 SYGVNS. V lost 4 bases to trimming and J lost 7 bases, with 7 bases between them. CDR3 length: 12 residues. Only a few counts were recorded for this clonotype. The authors isolated at least 6 million PBMCs per sample. Extractions gave at least 6 micrograms of total RNA per sample.

The sample comprised blood. This receptor was identified in a woman aged 30 to 39 in good health. This rearrangement joins TRBV25-1 to TRBJ2-2, with a tentative D call TRBD1 (5 bases). CDR3 nucleotide sequence: TGTGCCAGCAGTGTGACAGACGGGGAGCTGTTTTTT. This sequence encodes CASSVTDGELFF.